These T cell receptor beta chains were read from a single sample in a study of neurological immune-mediated disorders. TCRdb ran MiXCR on the 5' RACE reads and lists one entry per CDR3 protein. Of about 20,000 distinct CDR3 sequences listed, over 9.5% are singletons. Sequencing used PBMCs. These receptors originate from a woman aged 60-75 years with HTLV-1-associated myelopathy (HAM/TSP). Both conserved end residues are part of each CDR3. The D gene is left open where the match is weak.

D | V | CDR3
- | TRBV4-1 | CASSQQGYGYTF
TRBD2 | TRBV20-1 | CSARTRLAKETQYF
TRBD2 | TRBV20-1 | CSARVGTSGGAANEQFF
- | TRBV11-2 | CASSFYICSASGAAGQGIVQPQHF
TRBD2 | TRBV20-1 | CSARGGGAGNEQFF
TRBD1 | TRBV24-1 | CATQRTGGHEQYF
TRBD2 | TRBV9 | CASSVSGGGNTGELFF
TRBD2 | TRBV20-1 | CSAGLAGAPEQFF
- | TRBV10-3 | CAISRDINQPQHF
- | TRBV5-1 | CASGVQAERTGELFF
TRBD1 | TRBV20-1 | CSATVSPGQGTSPLHF
- | TRBV29-1 | CSVRTSGNTEAFF
- | TRBV24-1 | CAHAVSTGAEQFF
- | TRBV7-2 | CASSLEGYRTDTQYF
TRBD2 | TRBV6-1 | CASSEIRLAGSGANVLTF
TRBD2 | TRBV2 | CASSDYGGGVDTQYF
TRBD1 | TRBV20-1 | CSARDRGGADTQYF
- | TRBV30 | CAWSVSGTGAFF
- | TRBV5-1 | CASSYQTQGVTGELFF
TRBD2 | TRBV13 | CASSQNSGGPYEQYF
- | TRBV5-1 | CATRVGSIYGYTF
- | TRBV5-1 | CASSASPNTGELFF
TRBD2 | TRBV5-1 | CASSSRSRLAGDTGELFF
- | TRBV20-1 | CSARLIAGNEQFF
- | TRBV20-1 | CSAQRARGKDYGYTF
TRBD1 | TRBV7-9 | CASSLTNRQGGNSPLHF